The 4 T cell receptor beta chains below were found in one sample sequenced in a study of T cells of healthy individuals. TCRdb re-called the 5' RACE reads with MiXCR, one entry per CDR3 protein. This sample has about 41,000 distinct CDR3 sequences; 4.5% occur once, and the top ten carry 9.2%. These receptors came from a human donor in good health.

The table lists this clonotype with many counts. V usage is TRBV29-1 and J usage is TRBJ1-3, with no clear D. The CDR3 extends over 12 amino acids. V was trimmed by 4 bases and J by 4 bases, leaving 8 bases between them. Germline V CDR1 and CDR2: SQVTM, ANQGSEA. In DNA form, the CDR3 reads TGCAGCGTTGTTACATGGGGAAACACCATATATTTT. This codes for CSVVTWGNTIYF.

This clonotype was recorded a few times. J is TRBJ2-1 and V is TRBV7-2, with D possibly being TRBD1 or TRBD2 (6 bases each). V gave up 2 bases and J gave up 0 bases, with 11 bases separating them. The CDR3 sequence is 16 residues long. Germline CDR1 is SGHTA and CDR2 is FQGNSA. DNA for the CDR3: TGTGCCAGCAGCTTATTAGCGGACAGCTCCTACAATGAGCAGTTCTTC. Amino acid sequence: CASSLLADSSYNEQFF.

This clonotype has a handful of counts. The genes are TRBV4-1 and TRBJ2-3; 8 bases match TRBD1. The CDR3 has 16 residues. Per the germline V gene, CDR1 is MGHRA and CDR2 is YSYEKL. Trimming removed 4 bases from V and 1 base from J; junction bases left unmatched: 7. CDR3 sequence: CASSRRPGQGTDTQYF. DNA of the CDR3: TGCGCCAGCAGCCGCCGACCGGGACAGGGCACAGATACGCAGTATTTT.

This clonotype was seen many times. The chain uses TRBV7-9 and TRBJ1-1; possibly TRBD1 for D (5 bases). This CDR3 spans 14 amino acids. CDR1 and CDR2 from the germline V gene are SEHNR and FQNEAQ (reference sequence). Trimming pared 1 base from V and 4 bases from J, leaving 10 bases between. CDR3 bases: TGTGCCAGCAGCTTAGAGGGACCGGGCACTGAAGCTTTCTTT. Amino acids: CASSLEGPGTEAFF. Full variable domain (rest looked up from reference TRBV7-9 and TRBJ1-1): DTGVSQNPRHKITKRGQNVTFRCDPISEHNRLYWYRQTLGQGPEFLTYFQNEAQLEKSRLLSDRFSAERPKGSFSTLEIQRTEQGDSAMYLCASSLEGPGTEAFFGQGTRLTVV.